This record looks at one T cell receptor (beta chain) sequence and its context. This clone's antigen is unknown. Base qualities are not at hand, and no much larger clone is one base apart. The trial excluded patients who had a history of autoimmune disease or were on systemic immunosuppression. In every dose cohort, peripheral blood was drawn for TCR sequencing at baseline, cycle 4 day 1, and cycle 7 day 1. Samples were obtained from an open-label, multicenter, first-in-human phase I dose-escalation trial of ivuxolimab. Adults with locally advanced or metastatic melanoma, renal cell, hepatocellular, or head and neck squamous cell carcinoma were enrolled in the trial. CD4+ and CD8+ T cells were sorted separately from peripheral blood before TCR sequencing. For sequencing of the TCRbeta CDR3 region, genomic DNA was extracted from the sorted cells. The immunoSEQ Assay was used to sequence the TCRbeta CDR3 regions. What TCRdb holds here is the immuneACCESS table cut down to in-frame rearrangements. Part of the clones is not present; checked against another copy, under half of the missing clones reflect an unresolved V gene, and the others are unexplained. This sample holds over 45,000 clones; about four fifths were observed only once. The ten largest make up around 0.65% of the sample.

The data derive from a study of OX40 agonist ivuxolimab in advanced cancers. Study-wide context: The costimulatory receptor OX40 (CD134) was targeted by ivuxolimab, a fully human IgG2 agonistic monoclonal antibody. Intravenous ivuxolimab was administered to patients every 2 weeks at six dose levels: 0.01, 0.1, 0.3, 1.5, 3 and 10 mg/kg. Of the roughly 52 dose-escalation patients, hepatocellular carcinoma was present in some 19, melanoma in roughly 15, renal cell carcinoma in 9 and head and neck cancer in 9. In the dose-escalation cohort, 82.7% of patients were male, and the mean age was approximately 64 years, with a range of roughly 20 to 80. Patients were allowed to have had prior anti-PD-1, anti-PD-L1 or anti-CTLA-4 therapy, and around 41% of the dose-escalation patients had previously received checkpoint inhibitors. Partial responses occurred in three dose-escalation patients, of whom one had hepatocellular carcinoma and two had cutaneous melanoma. Peripheral TCRbeta sequencing aimed to test whether ivuxolimab altered TCR sequence diversity and caused clonal T-cell expansion. The paper reports the monotherapy dose-escalation portion (N ≈ 50 patients) of the phase I ivuxolimab trial. The research as a whole found: Low levels of normalized T-cell clonal expansion were also shown by some nonresponding patients. After ivuxolimab, more expanded clones were found on average in CD8+ T cells than in CD4+ T cells. Which antigens the clonally expanded peripheral T cells were specific for was not determined. In partial responders in the 0.1-3.0 mg/kg groups, normalized peripheral clonal expansion was found to be among the lowest, especially among CD8+ T cells. Clonal expansion of both CD4+ and CD8+ blood T cells was observed from baseline to week 6 at doses 0.1 to 3.0 mg/kg.

The CDR3 has 16 amino acids, counting the end cysteine and phenylalanine. The retained sequence is limited to the CDR3, 48 bases, with the frame set at the first base. The sample in question was CD4+ or CD8+ T cells sorted from blood, obtained in a trial of the OX40 agonist ivuxolimab. The V and J segments used are TRBV21-1 and TRBJ2-3; the D call TRBD2 from the table was never checked on the DNA. TRBV21-1 is termed a pseudogene. The receptor was isolated from an adult with an advanced solid tumor such as melanoma, head and neck, liver or kidney cancer. The nucleotides read TGTGCCAGCAGCAAATCACCGGGACTAGGAGCAGATACGCAGTATTTT. Translated, this gives CASSKSPGLGADTQYF.